This TCR beta chain was obtained from a study of blood T cell repertoires in COVID-19. Whole-study context: COVID-19 samples collected from the United States, Italy and Spain covered acute and convalescent phases.

Data came from immunoSEQ multiplex PCR; TCRdb stores just in-frame clones and leaves some out. This sample has fewer than 350,000 clones, with approximately 90% found just once. CDR3 length: 16 amino acids. Per the germline V gene, CDR1 is KGHSH and CDR2 is LQKENI. Trimming took 4 bases from V and 7 from J; bases not matched to a gene: 9. The specimen was peripheral blood. This TCR was sampled from a woman aged 25-40 years with COVID-19, enrolled during active disease. The V and J genes are TRBV18 and TRBJ2-1; 11 nucleotides match TRBD2. For the CDR3, the DNA is TGTGCCAGCTCACGGGGGACTAGCGGAACTGGGAATGAGCAGTTCTTC. Its translation is CASSRGTSGTGNEQFF. The variable domain in full, with the rest retrieved from reference TRBV18 and TRBJ2-1, is NAGVMQNPRHLVRRRGQEARLRCSPMKGHSHVYWYRQLPEEGLKFMVYLQKENIIDESGMPKERFSAEFPKEGPSILRIQQVVRGDSAAYFCASSRGTSGTGNEQFFGPGTRLTVL.